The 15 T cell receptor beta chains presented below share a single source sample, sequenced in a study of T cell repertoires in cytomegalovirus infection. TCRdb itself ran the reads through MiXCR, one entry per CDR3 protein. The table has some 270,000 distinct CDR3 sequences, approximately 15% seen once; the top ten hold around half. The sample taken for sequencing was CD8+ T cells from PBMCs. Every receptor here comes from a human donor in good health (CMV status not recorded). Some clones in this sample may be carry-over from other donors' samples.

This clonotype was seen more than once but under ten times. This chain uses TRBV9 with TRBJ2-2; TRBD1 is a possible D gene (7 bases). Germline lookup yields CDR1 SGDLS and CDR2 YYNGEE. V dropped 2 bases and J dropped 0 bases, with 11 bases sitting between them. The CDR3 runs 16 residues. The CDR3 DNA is TGTGCCAGCAGCGTGGAGGGACAGCCGAACACCGGGGAGCTGTTTTTT. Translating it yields CASSVEGQPNTGELFF.

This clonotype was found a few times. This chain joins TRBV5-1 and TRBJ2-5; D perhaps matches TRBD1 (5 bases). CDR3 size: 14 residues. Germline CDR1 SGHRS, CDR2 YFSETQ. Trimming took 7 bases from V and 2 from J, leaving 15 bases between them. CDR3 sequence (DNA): TGCGCCAGCGGATTTAGGGGAAATCAAGAGACCCAGTACTTC. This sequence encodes CASGFRGNQETQYF.

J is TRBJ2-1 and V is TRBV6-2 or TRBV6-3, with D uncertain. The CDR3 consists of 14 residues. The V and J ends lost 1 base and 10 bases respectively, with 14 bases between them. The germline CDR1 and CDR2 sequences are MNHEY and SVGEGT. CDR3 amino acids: CASSYYPYSSEQFF. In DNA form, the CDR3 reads TGTGCCAGCAGTTACTATCCTTATAGCAGCGAGCAGTTCTTC.

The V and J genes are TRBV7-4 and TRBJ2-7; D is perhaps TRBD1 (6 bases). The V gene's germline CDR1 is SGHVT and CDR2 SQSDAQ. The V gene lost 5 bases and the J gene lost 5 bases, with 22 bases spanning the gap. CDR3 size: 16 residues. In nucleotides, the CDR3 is TGTGCCAGCAGCCCGGGACATAGACCTCTAAAAGACGAGCAGTACTTC. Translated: CASSPGHRPLKDEQYF.

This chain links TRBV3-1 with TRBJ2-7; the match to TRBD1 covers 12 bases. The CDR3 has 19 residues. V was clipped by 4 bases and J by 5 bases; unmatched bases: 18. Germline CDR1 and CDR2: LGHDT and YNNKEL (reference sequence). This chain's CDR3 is CASSRVPGQGAPWLDEQYF. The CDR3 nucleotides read TGTGCCAGCAGCCGAGTACCGGGACAGGGGGCCCCTTGGCTGGACGAGCAGTACTTC.

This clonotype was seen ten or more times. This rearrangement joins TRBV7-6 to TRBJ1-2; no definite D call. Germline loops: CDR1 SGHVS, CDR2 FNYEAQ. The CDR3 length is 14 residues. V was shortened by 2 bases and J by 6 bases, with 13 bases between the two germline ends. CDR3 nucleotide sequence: TGTGCCAGCAGCTTATCTGGGCCGGGAGATGGCTACACCTTC. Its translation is CASSLSGPGDGYTF. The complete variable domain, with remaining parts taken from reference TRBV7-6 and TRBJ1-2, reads GAGVSQSPRYKVTKRGQDVALRCDPISGHVSLYWYRQALGQGPEFLTYFNYEAQQDKSGLPNDRFSAERPEGSISTLTIQRTEQRDSAMYRCASSLSGPGDGYTFGSGTRLTVV.

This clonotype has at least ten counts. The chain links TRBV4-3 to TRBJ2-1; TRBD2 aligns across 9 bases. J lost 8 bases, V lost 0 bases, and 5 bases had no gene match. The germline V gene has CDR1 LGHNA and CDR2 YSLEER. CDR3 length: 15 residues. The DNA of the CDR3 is TGCGCCAGCAGCCAAGACATGCAGCGGGGGGATGAGCAGTTCTTC. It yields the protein CASSQDMQRGDEQFF.

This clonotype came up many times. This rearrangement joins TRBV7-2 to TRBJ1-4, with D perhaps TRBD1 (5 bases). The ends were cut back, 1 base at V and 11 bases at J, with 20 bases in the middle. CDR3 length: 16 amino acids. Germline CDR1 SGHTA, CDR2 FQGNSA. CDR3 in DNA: TGTGCCAGCAGCTTAGAGGGGCTCGGGCAGGCGGGTAAACTGTTTTTT. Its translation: CASSLEGLGQAGKLFF.

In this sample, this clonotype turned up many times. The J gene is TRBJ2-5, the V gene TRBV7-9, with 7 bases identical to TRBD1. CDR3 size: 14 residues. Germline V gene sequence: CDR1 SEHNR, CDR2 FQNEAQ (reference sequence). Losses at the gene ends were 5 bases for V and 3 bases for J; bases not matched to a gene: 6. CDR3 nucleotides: TGTGCCAGCAGCCCACCCACAGGGGAAGAGACCCAGTACTTC. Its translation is CASSPPTGEETQYF.

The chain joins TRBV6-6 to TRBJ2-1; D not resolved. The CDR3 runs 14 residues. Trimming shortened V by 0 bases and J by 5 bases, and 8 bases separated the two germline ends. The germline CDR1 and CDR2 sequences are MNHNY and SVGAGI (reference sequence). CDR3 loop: CASSYSRGNNEQFF. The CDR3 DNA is TGTGCCAGCAGTTACTCCCGAGGAAACAATGAGCAGTTCTTC.

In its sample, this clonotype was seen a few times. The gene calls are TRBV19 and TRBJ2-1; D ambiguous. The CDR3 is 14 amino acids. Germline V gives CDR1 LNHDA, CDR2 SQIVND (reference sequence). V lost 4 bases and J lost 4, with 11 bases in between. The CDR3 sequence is CASSTDGLYNEQFF. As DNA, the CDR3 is TGTGCCAGTAGTACGGACGGATTATACAATGAGCAGTTCTTC.

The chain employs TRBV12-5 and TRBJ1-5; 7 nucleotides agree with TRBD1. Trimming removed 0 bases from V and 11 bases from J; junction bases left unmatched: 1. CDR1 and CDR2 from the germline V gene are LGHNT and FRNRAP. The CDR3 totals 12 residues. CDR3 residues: CASGLVTGTQHF. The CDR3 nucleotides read TGTGCTAGTGGTTTGGTGACAGGGACCCAGCATTTT.

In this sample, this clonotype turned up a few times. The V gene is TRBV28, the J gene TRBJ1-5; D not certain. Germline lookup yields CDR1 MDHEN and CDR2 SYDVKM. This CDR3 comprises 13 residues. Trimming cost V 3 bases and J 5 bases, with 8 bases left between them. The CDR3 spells CASSFQSYQPQHF. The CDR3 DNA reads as TGTGCCAGCAGTTTCCAGAGCTATCAGCCCCAGCATTTT.

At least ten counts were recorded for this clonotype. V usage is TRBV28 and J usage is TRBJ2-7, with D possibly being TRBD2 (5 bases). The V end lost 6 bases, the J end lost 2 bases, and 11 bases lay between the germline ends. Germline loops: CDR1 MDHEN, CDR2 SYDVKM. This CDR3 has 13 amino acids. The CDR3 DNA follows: TGTGCCAGCAGGCTGCCCGGGACCTACGAGCAGTACTTC. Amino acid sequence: CASRLPGTYEQYF. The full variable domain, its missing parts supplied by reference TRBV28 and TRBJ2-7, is DVKVTQSSRYLVKRTGEKVFLECVQDMDHENMFWYRQDPGLGLRLIYFSYDVKMKEKGDIPEGYSVSREKKERFSLILESASTNQTSMYLCASRLPGTYEQYFGPGTRLTVT.

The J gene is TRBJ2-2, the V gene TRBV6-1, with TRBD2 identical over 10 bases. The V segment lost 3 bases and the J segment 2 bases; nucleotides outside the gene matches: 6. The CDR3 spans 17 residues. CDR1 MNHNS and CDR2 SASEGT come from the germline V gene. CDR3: CASSDSSGGYNTGELFF. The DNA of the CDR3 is TGTGCCAGCAGTGATTCTAGCGGGGGTTACAACACCGGGGAGCTGTTTTTT.